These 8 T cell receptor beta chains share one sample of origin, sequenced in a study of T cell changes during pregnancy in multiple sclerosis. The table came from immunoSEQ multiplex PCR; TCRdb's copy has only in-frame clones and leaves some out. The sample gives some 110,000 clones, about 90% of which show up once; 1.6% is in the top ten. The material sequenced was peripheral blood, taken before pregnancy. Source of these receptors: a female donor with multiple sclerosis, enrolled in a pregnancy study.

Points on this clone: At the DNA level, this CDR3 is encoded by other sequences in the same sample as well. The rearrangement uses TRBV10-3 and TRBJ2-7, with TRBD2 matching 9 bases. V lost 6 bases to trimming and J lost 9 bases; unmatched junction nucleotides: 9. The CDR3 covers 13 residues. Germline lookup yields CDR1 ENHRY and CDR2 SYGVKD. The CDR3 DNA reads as TGTGCCATCAGCCTTGCGGGAGGGCCGTTGCAGTACTTC. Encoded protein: CAISLAGGPLQYF.

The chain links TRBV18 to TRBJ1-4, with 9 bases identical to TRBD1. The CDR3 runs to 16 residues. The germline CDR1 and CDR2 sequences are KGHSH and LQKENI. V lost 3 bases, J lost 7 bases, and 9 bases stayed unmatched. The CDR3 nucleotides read TGTGCCAGCTCACCGACCGCCGGACAGGGGAGTGAAAAACTGTTTTTT. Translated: CASSPTAGQGSEKLFF.

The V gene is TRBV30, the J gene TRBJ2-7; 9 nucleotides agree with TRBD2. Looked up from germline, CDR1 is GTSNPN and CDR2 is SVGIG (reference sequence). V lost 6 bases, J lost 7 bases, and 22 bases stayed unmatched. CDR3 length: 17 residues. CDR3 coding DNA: TGTGCCTGCTCAACTTGGAGTGGCGGGAGGGCCACGGGGGAGCAGTACTTC. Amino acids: CACSTWSGGRATGEQYF. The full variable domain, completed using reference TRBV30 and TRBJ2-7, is SQTIHQWPATLVQPVGSPLSLECTVEGTSNPNLYWYRQAAGRGLQLLFYSVGIGQISSEVPQNLSASRPQDRQFILSSKKLLLSDSGFYLCACSTWSGGRATGEQYFGPGTRLTVT.

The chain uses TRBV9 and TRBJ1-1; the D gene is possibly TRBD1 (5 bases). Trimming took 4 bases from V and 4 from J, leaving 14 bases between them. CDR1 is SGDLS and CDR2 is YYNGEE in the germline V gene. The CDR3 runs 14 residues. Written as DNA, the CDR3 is TGTGCCAGCAGCCCCAGGGCCGTTGGCACTGAAGCTTTCTTT. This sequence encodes CASSPRAVGTEAFF.

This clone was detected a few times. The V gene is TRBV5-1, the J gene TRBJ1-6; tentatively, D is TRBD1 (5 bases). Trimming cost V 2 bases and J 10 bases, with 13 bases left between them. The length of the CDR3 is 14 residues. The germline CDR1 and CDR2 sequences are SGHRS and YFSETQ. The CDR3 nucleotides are TGCGCCAGCAGCTTACAAGGGGAAGGATCACCCCTCCACTTT. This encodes CASSLQGEGSPLHF.

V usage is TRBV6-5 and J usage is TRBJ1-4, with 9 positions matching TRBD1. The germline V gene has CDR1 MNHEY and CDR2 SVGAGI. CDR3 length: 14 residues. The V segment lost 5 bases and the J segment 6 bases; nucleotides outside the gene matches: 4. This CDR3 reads CASSETGGYEKLFF. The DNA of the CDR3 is TGTGCCAGCAGTGAAACAGGGGGCTATGAAAAACTGTTTTTT.

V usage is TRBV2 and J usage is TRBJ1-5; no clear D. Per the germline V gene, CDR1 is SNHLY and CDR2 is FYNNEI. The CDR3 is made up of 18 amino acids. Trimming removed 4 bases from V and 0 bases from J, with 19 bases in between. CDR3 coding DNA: TGTGCCAGCAGTGGCCCTTTGACGCAGACATATAGCAATCAGCCCCAGCATTTT. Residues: CASSGPLTQTYSNQPQHF.

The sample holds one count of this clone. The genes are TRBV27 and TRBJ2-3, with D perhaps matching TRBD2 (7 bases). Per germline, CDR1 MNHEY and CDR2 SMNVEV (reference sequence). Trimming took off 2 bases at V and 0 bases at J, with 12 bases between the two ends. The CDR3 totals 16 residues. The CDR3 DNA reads TGTGCCAGCAGTTTAGGGGCGGGGGCAAGCACAGATACGCAGTATTTT. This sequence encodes CASSLGAGASTDTQYF.